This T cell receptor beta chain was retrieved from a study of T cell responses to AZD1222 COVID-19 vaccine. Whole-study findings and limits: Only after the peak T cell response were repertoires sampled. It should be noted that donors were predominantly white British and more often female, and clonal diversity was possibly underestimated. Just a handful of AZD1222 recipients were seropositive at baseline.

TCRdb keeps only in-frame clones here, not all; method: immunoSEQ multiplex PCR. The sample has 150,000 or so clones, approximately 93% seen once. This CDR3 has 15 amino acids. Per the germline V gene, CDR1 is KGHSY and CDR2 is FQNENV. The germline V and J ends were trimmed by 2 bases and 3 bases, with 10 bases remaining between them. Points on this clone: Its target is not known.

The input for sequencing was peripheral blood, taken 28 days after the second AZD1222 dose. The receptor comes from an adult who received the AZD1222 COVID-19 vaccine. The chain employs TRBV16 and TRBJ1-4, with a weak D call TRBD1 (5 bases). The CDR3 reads CASSQSRGANEKLFF. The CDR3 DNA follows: TGTGCCAGCAGCCAAAGTCGGGGGGCTAATGAAAAACTGTTTTTT.